This T cell receptor (beta chain) appears in the sequencing data of a study of PD-1 blockade in classical Hodgkin lymphoma. Study outcomes and limitations: Complete responders entered with baseline diversity on par with newly diagnosed patients, the results showed.

A note on this clone: Its cognate antigen is unknown.

This table comes from immunoSEQ multiplex PCR, and its TCRdb copy is limited to in-frame clones, with some not included. There are some 45,000 clones in the sample; approximately 91% occur only once, and 8% to 10% lies in the top ten. No patient escaped relapse after autologous stem cell transplantation, and brentuximab vedotin exposure varied. Looked up from germline, CDR1 is LNHDA and CDR2 is SQIVND (reference sequence). The CDR3 is made up of 16 amino acids. The trim removed 3 bases at V and 0 bases at J, leaving 5 bases unmatched. The rearrangement joins TRBV19 to TRBJ2-7, with 10 bases identical to TRBD2. The sequence came from a human donor with classical Hodgkin lymphoma. This sample comprised peripheral blood mononuclear cells (PBMCs), obtained at baseline. CDR3 DNA sequence: TGTGCCAGTAGTATCCCTAGCGGGAGAAACTCCTACGAGCAGTACTTC. Its translation is CASSIPSGRNSYEQYF.